A few counts support the clone carrying this TCR beta chain. This CDR3 comprises 14 residues. The germline V gene encodes CDR1 SNHLY and CDR2 FYNNEI. Alongside a J-beta primer mix, a sample-barcoded 5' primer served in a second PCR lasting about 6 to 11 cycles. TCRdb independently ran MiXCR on the 5' RACE reads; one entry per CDR3 protein. This table has roughly 1.5 million distinct CDR3 sequences, approximately 39% appearing once. This sample stems from a study of blood T cells in healthy people across ages. V and J are TRBV2 and TRBJ2-5; 8 positions agree with TRBD1. The J call may be mistaken, given a closer DNA end match to TRBJ2-7. The sequence came from a woman under 30 in good health. Sample: blood. The CDR3 DNA sequence: TGTGCCAGCAGTGAGCAGGGGGCCACTTACGAGCAGTACTTC. Protein: CASSEQGATYEQYF.